This T cell receptor beta chain appears in the sequencing data of a study of control samples from healthy donors and cancer patients. This table comes from immunoSEQ multiplex PCR, and its TCRdb copy is limited to in-frame clones, with some not included. The table records some 100,000 clones, roughly 90% of them present only once. Germline values: CDR1 SGHTA, CDR2 FQGNSA. The V gene lost 2 bases and the J gene lost 1 base, with 8 bases spanning the gap. This CDR3 region has 14 residues. This chain links TRBV7-2 with TRBJ1-1, with D possibly being TRBD1 (5 bases). The sequenced sample was blood. The source is a woman between 45 and 65 years old in good health. The CDR3 sequence: CASSLYGQNTEAFF. The CDR3 DNA follows: TGTGCCAGCAGCTTATATGGACAGAACACTGAAGCTTTCTTT.